These 25 T cell receptor beta chains were sequenced from one sample in a study of early T cells in non-severe SARS-CoV-2 infection. From the 5' RACE reads, TCRdb called clonotypes with MiXCR, one entry per CDR3 protein. The sample has about 68,000 distinct CDR3 sequences, approximately 10% seen once. Sequences were obtained from whole blood. The receptors stem from an adult who was a healthcare worker with PCR-confirmed SARS-CoV-2 infection or an uninfected control (not recorded which).

The chain couples TRBV7-2 to TRBJ2-1, with TRBD2 matching 7 bases. There are 16 residues in the CDR3. The trim removed 1 base at V and 3 bases at J, leaving 6 bases unmatched. The germline V gene encodes CDR1 SGHTA and CDR2 FQGNSA. DNA for the CDR3: TGTGCCAGCAGCTTAGGGAGCGGGGCTAGCTACAATGAGCAGTTCTTC. It translates to CASSLGSGASYNEQFF. The full variable domain, in which reference TRBV7-2 and TRBJ2-1 provide the parts outside the CDR3, is GAGVSQSPSNKVTEKGKDVELRCDPISGHTALYWYRQSLGQGLEFLIYFQGNSAPDKSGLPSDRFSAERTGGSVSTLTIQRTQQEDSAVYLCASSLGSGASYNEQFFGPGTRLTVL.

This clonotype was recorded at least ten times. V usage is TRBV12-3 or TRBV12-4 and J usage is TRBJ1-1; D gene ambiguous. This CDR3 contains 11 residues. Trimming left V 5 bases short and J 7 bases short, with 8 bases between. The CDR3 sequence is CASSRNFEAFF. In DNA, the CDR3 is TGTGCCAGCAGTCGGAATTTTGAAGCTTTCTTT.

This clonotype was seen at least ten times. The chain recombines TRBV20-1 with TRBJ1-1, with D unclear. Trimming took off 1 base at V and 4 bases at J, with 13 bases between the two ends. This CDR3 spans 14 amino acids. CDR1 is DFQATT and CDR2 is SNEGSKA in the germline V gene (reference sequence). The CDR3, as DNA: TGCAGTGCTAGAGGGGCGGGGTCAGCCACTGAAGCTTTCTTT. Protein sequence: CSARGAGSATEAFF.

This clonotype was found a few times. The V gene is TRBV15, the J gene TRBJ2-7; D unresolved. Trimming took off 0 bases at V and 4 bases at J, with 7 bases between the two ends. The germline V gene encodes CDR1 LNHNV and CDR2 YYDKDF (reference sequence). The CDR3 runs 13 residues. The CDR3 DNA reads TGTGCCACCAGCAGAGAGAGCAGGTACGAGCAGTACTTC. Encoded protein: CATSRESRYEQYF.

Only a few counts were recorded for this clonotype. This chain links TRBV28 with TRBJ2-7; tentatively, D is TRBD2 (5 bases). The V end was cut by 6 bases, the J end by 3 bases, with 15 bases between. The length of the CDR3 is 14 residues. Germline CDR1 MDHEN, CDR2 SYDVKM. CDR3 in amino acids: CASSPSLDFYEQYF. The CDR3 nucleotides read TGTGCCAGCAGCCCTAGCCTTGACTTCTACGAGCAGTACTTC.

This clonotype was observed a few times. The gene calls are TRBV28 and TRBJ2-7; TRBD2 matches at 8 bases. This CDR3 comprises 16 residues. Trimming took 3 bases from V and 9 from J; bases not matched to a gene: 16. CDR1 and CDR2 (germline): MDHEN, SYDVKM. CDR3: CASSFPPGAGVLGQYF. CDR3 coding DNA: TGTGCCAGCAGTTTCCCACCGGGAGCGGGGGTGTTGGGGCAGTACTTC.

The chain links TRBV12-3 or TRBV12-4 to TRBJ1-2; tentative D call: TRBD1 (6 bases). The CDR3 runs 16 residues. V gave up 6 bases and J gave up 4 bases, with 21 bases separating them. CDR3 sequence: CASSQVTGLGGYGYTF. In nucleotides, the CDR3 is TGTGCCAGCAGCCAAGTGACAGGCTTAGGTGGCTATGGCTACACCTTC.

The chain carries TRBV7-8 and TRBJ2-7, with D perhaps TRBD1 (6 bases). This CDR3 contains 16 residues. CDR1 is SGHVS and CDR2 is FQNEAQ in the germline V gene. V was cut by 2 bases and J by 3 bases, with 17 bases left in between. The DNA of the CDR3 is TGTGCCAGCAGCTTACGGGCCGGGACAAACATCTACGAGCAGTACTTC. It translates to CASSLRAGTNIYEQYF.

Judged by abundance, this clonotype is medium-sized. The chain uses TRBV7-8 and TRBJ2-1; D may be TRBD2 (5 bases). Trimming shortened V by 4 bases and J by 4 bases, and 5 bases separated the two germline ends. The CDR3 extends over 12 amino acids. Germline-derived CDR1 and CDR2 are SGHVS and FQNEAQ. The CDR3 protein is CASSSGYNEQFF. The CDR3 DNA reads TGTGCCAGCAGCTCGGGATACAATGAGCAGTTCTTC.

This clonotype was detected a few times. The V gene is TRBV20-1, the J gene TRBJ2-3; no clear D gene. The CDR3 length is 13 residues. CDR1 and CDR2 (germline): DFQATT, SNEGSKA (reference sequence). V gave up 1 base and J gave up 3 bases, with 8 bases separating them. CDR3 region: CSARADLTDTQYF. The CDR3 DNA follows: TGCAGTGCTAGAGCTGACTTGACAGATACGCAGTATTTT.

The rearrangement links TRBV12-2 to TRBJ1-4. TRBV12-2 has pseudogene status. The CDR3 consists of 15 residues. In DNA form, the CDR3 reads TGTGCAAGTCGCAAGCGGTGGATCAAGGGAGAAAAACTGTTTTTT. Translation gives CASRKRWIKGEKLFF.

This clonotype was counted a few times. The chain links TRBV4-3 to TRBJ2-1; 13 nucleotides match TRBD2. J lost 7 bases, V lost 1 base, and 7 bases had no gene match. This CDR3 has 17 residues. Per the germline V gene, CDR1 is LGHNA and CDR2 is YSLEER. CDR3 loop: CASSQGPTSGRPNEQFF. The CDR3 DNA reads as TGCGCCAGCAGCCAAGGCCCGACTAGCGGGAGGCCTAATGAGCAGTTCTTC.

This chain joins TRBV19 and TRBJ1-3; D uncertain. CDR1 is LNHDA and CDR2 is SQIVND in the germline V gene (reference sequence). The V end lost 5 bases, the J end lost 0 bases, and 8 bases lay between the germline ends. The CDR3 contains 14 residues. DNA for the CDR3: TGTGCCAGTAGTCAGGCGTACTCTGGAAACACCATATATTTT. Translated, it gives CASSQAYSGNTIYF.

This clonotype was seen repeatedly, ten times or more. The genes are TRBV13 and TRBJ2-7; D is uncertain. CDR3 size: 13 residues. Germline-derived CDR1 and CDR2 are PRHDT and FYEKMQ (reference sequence). V lost 4 bases and J 0 bases, leaving 7 bases between the germline ends. The CDR3 sequence is CASSSTSSYEQYF. CDR3 nucleotide sequence: TGTGCCAGCAGCTCAACAAGCTCCTACGAGCAGTACTTC. The variable domain in full, completed from reference TRBV13 and TRBJ2-7, reads AAGVIQSPRHLIKEKRETATLKCYPIPRHDTVYWYQQGPGQDPQFLISFYEKMQSDKGSIPDRFSAQQFSDYHSELNMSSLELGDSALYFCASSSTSSYEQYFGPGTRLTVT.

The rearrangement joins TRBV28 to TRBJ1-1; D unclear. This CDR3 comprises 13 residues. V was clipped by 3 bases and J by 4 bases, with 9 bases between them. The germline gives CDR1 MDHEN, CDR2 SYDVKM. The CDR3: CASSLGKGTEAFF. The CDR3 DNA reads TGTGCCAGCAGTTTGGGGAAGGGCACTGAAGCTTTCTTT.

V is TRBV27 and J is TRBJ2-5; no reliable D call. The germline gives CDR1 MNHEY, CDR2 SMNVEV (reference sequence). The CDR3 has 11 residues. Trimming removed 5 bases at V and 4 bases at J, with 5 bases between. The CDR3 reads CASSNRETQYF. The CDR3 coding sequence is TGTGCCAGCAGTAATCGAGAGACCCAGTACTTC.

The table lists this clonotype with many counts. The genes are TRBV28 and TRBJ2-2, with 8 bases identical to TRBD1. In germline, CDR1 is MDHEN, CDR2 SYDVKM. J was trimmed by 0 bases and V by 6 bases; bases with no gene match: 3. The CDR3 extends over 15 amino acids. In DNA, the CDR3 is TGTGCCAGCAGACGGACAGGGTCGAACACCGGGGAGCTGTTTTTT. This encodes CASRRTGSNTGELFF. The entire variable domain, with the rest obtained from reference TRBV28 and TRBJ2-2, is as follows: DVKVTQSSRYLVKRTGEKVFLECVQDMDHENMFWYRQDPGLGLRLIYFSYDVKMKEKGDIPEGYSVSREKKERFSLILESASTNQTSMYLCASRRTGSNTGELFFGEGSRLTVL.

This chain connects TRBV20-1 to TRBJ2-7; D unclear. Germline assignment: CDR1 DFQATT and CDR2 SNEGSKA (reference sequence). Deletions cut 7 bases from V and 0 bases from J, with 13 bases between. The CDR3 covers 13 residues. Written as DNA, the CDR3 is TGCAGTGTATTCACCCCCAGCTCCTACGAGCAGTACTTC. It encodes CSVFTPSSYEQYF.

The rearrangement uses TRBV28 and TRBJ1-6; TRBD1 matches at 8 bases. The V gene's germline CDR1 is MDHEN and CDR2 SYDVKM. This CDR3 has 15 residues. V was clipped by 5 bases and J by 3 bases; unmatched bases: 3. The CDR3 sequence: CASSTGTGYNSPLHF. The CDR3 DNA reads TGTGCCAGCAGTACCGGGACAGGCTATAATTCACCCCTCCACTTT.

There are many counts of this clonotype. CDR3 nucleotide sequence: TGTGCCAGCAGTTTGTGGACGAACCCCCCACGGGATACGCAGTATTTT. Protein sequence: CASSLWTNPPRDTQYF. The chain combines TRBV28 with TRBJ2-3; unclear D gene. Per the germline V gene, CDR1 is MDHEN and CDR2 is SYDVKM. The V and J ends lost 3 bases and 6 bases respectively, with 19 bases between them. The CDR3 length is 16 residues.

This clonotype was observed a few times. This chain connects TRBV4-1 to TRBJ2-1; 14 bases line up with TRBD2. The CDR3 loop spans 17 amino acids. The V segment lost 4 bases and the J segment 4 bases; nucleotides outside the gene matches: 6. Germline lookup yields CDR1 MGHRA and CDR2 YSYEKL. CDR3 bases: TGCGCCAGCAGCCCGGGGACTAGCGGGGGTGGGTACAATGAGCAGTTCTTC. It yields the protein CASSPGTSGGGYNEQFF.

In nucleotides, the CDR3 is TGTGCCAGTAGTAATGGCAGGAGCTCCTACGAGCAGTACTTC. Translation gives CASSNGRSSYEQYF. The chain recombines TRBV19 with TRBJ2-7; no firm D call. CDR3 length equals 14 residues. Germline V gene data show CDR1 as LNHDA and CDR2 as SQIVND (reference sequence). Trimming removed 4 bases from V and 0 bases from J, with 10 bases in between.

The table lists this clonotype with many counts. This chain connects TRBV12-3 or TRBV12-4 to TRBJ1-3; no clear D. This CDR3 has 17 residues. The V end was cut by 4 bases, the J end by 2 bases, with 18 bases between. The CDR3 DNA is TGTGCCAGCAGTTCTAAGTCTCGGCCGAGGGCTGGAAACACCATATATTTT. It codes for CASSSKSRPRAGNTIYF.

CDR3 amino acids: CASTTTGTRDPYEQYF. CDR3 nucleotides: TGTGCCAGTACGACGACCGGGACTCGCGATCCCTACGAGCAGTACTTC. The chain is built from TRBV19 and TRBJ2-7, with D possibly being TRBD2 (6 bases). With 7 bases removed from V and 2 bases from J, the gap between germline ends came to 21 bases. Germline CDR1 and CDR2: LNHDA and SQIVND (reference sequence). The CDR3 spans 16 residues.

This clonotype appeared a few times. The chain links TRBV28 to TRBJ2-1, with D possibly TRBD2 on 6 matching bases. The V end lost 7 bases, the J end lost 2 bases, and 12 bases lay between the germline ends. Per the germline V gene, CDR1 is MDHEN and CDR2 is SYDVKM. The CDR3 totals 14 residues. DNA of the CDR3: TGTGCCAGCACGATAGGACTAACCTACAATGAGCAGTTCTTC. Its translation: CASTIGLTYNEQFF.